The T cell receptor beta chain described here comes from a study of blood T cell repertoires in COVID-19. Study information: Whether acute or convalescent, the COVID-19 samples came from the United States, Italy and Spain. PBMCs, B-cell-depleted T cells, or T cells provided the cDNA or gDNA that made up the material.

Per the original methods: Amplification with reference gene primers provided the estimates of nucleated cell counts. Assay: immunoSEQ multiplex PCR; the TCRdb copy retains only in-frame clones and omits some. D and trimming were read from the DNA, whereas the V and J calls and clone size are those reported in that table. The sample lists tens of thousands of clones; roughly 80% were seen once. Trimming cost V 3 bases and J 3 bases, with 15 bases left between them. The CDR3 extends over 15 amino acids. The germline gives CDR1 SGHDT, CDR2 YYEEEE. Sequenced sample: peripheral blood. The gene calls are TRBV5-6 and TRBJ1-2; weak D call: TRBD1 (5 bases). The sequence came from a human donor in a cohort sampled during active COVID-19. The DNA of the CDR3 is TGTGCCAGCAGCTCAAGGGGTAACTTTTACTATGGCTACACCTTC. It is translated as CASSSRGNFYYGYTF. The complete variable domain, with remaining parts taken from reference TRBV5-6 and TRBJ1-2, reads DAGVTQSPTHLIKTRGQQVTLRCSPKSGHDTVSWYQQALGQGPQFIFQYYEEEERQRGNFPDRFSGHQFPNYSSELNVNALLLGDSALYLCASSSRGNFYYGYTFGSGTRLTVV.